Sequencing of this T cell receptor beta chain was carried out in a study of early T cells in non-severe SARS-CoV-2 infection. TCRdb re-derived calls from the 5' RACE reads in MiXCR, one entry per CDR3 protein. The data contain about 64,000 distinct CDR3 sequences, 4% to 5.5% of them singletons. At least ten counts were recorded for this clonotype. J lost 1 base, V lost 0 bases, and 3 bases had no gene match. Per the germline V gene, CDR1 is DFQATT and CDR2 is SNEGSKA (reference sequence). The CDR3 covers 15 residues. This chain joins TRBV20-1 and TRBJ2-3, with TRBD2 matching over 8 bases. Sample: whole blood. This sequence was found in an adult who was a healthcare worker with PCR-confirmed SARS-CoV-2 infection or an uninfected control (not recorded which). The CDR3 is CSAREALAGTDTQYF. The DNA of the CDR3 is TGCAGTGCTAGAGAGGCACTAGCGGGCACAGATACGCAGTATTTT.